This T cell receptor (beta chain) was sequenced in a study of liver allograft versus peripheral blood T cells. Whole-study context: Repertoires of T cell receptors in transplanted livers were compared with recipients' peripheral blood repertoires.

This clonotype has more than one count but fewer than ten. Its cognate antigen is unknown. Study outcomes and limitations: As reported, T cell receptor repertoires inside liver allografts differed from those present in peripheral blood.

TCRdb fed the reads into MiXCR, producing one record per CDR3 protein. This sample's table has about eight distinct CDR3 sequences. The sequence was collected from a human patient who had a liver transplant. The graft donor may account for some of the T cells.

The CDR3 nucleotides are TGTGCCAGCAGTGAAGCATACAGGGCTAAAGCTTTCTTT. This codes for CASSEAYRAKAFF. The chain joins TRBV6-1 to TRBJ1-1; a possible D gene is TRBD1 (6 bases). Germline V gene sequence: CDR1 MNHNS, CDR2 SASEGT. V was shortened by 0 bases and J by 9 bases, with 11 bases between the two germline ends. CDR3 length: 13 residues.